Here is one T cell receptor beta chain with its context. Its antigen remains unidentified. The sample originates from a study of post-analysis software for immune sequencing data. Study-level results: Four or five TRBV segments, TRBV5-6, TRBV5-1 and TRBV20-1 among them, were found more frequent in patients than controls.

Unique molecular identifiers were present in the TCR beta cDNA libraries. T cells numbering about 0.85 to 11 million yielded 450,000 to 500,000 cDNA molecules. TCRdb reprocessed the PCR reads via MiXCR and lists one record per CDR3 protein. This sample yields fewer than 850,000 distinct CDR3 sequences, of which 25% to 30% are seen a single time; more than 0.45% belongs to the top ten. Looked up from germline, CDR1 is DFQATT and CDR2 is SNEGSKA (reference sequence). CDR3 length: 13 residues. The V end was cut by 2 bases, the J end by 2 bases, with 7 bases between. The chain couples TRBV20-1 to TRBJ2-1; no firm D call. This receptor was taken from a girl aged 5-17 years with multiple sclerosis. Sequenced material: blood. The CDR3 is CSARPRPYNEQFF. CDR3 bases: TGCAGTGCTAGACCCCGCCCCTACAATGAGCAGTTCTTC.